Here is one T cell receptor beta chain with its context. What it recognizes is unknown. One end of the junction is discordant with germline, which a read error may explain. The data originate from a study of spatial heterogeneity in lung cancer. About the research overall: Raw-read counts averaged over ten per unique TCR and UMI combination.

Study results and limitations: Ubiquitous expanded tumor TCRs surfaced in blood more at resection than they did at follow-up.

The CDR3 contains 15 residues. As for time point: sample taken at primary tumor resection. From tumor, nontumor lung or frozen PBMC, whole RNA was taken unsorted for sequencing. TCRdb reprocessed the 5' RACE reads with MiXCR, giving one entry per CDR3 protein. The repertoire holds about 60,000 distinct CDR3 sequences, with 8.4% as singletons. This receptor was identified in a female donor with early-stage non-small cell lung cancer. The chain carries TRBV12-3 or TRBV12-4 and TRBJ2-3, with TRBD2 as a possible D gene (7 bases). This specimen consisted of PBMCs, obtained at surgery. Here the CDR3 DNA reads TGTGCCAGCAGTTTTTTGGGGGGGGGCACAGATACGCAGTGTTTT. It is translated as CASSFLGGGTDTQCF.